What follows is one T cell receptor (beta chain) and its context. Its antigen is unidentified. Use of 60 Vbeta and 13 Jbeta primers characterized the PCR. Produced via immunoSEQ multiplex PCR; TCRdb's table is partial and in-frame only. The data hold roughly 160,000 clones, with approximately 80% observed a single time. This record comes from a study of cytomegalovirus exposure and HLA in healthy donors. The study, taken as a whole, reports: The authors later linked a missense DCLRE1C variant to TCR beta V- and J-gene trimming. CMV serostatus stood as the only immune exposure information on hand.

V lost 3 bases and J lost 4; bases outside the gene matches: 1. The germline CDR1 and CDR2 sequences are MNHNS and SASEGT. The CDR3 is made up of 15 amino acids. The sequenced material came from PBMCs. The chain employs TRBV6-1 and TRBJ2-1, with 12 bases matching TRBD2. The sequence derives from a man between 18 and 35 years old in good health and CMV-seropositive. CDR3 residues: CASSDGLAGYNEQFF. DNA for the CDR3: TGTGCCAGCAGTGATGGACTAGCGGGGTACAATGAGCAGTTCTTC.